The subject of this entry is one T cell receptor beta chain. Antigen: not known. Reverse transcription of all isolated RNA meant that expressed TCRB transcripts were sequenced. Here immunoSEQ multiplex PCR was the method, and the copy in TCRdb shows in-frame clones only, minus some. The repertoire holds 450,000 to 600,000 clones, with around 28% as singletons. This sample was taken from a study of beta chain features in type 1 diabetes. General study points: Patients with type 1 diabetes carried fewer insertions and had more deletions at their VDJ junctions. TCRB CDR3s were moderately but significantly shorter in Type 1 diabetes patients in all four CD4+ subsets.

Germline-derived CDR1 and CDR2 are LNHDA and SQIVND (reference sequence). The CDR3 length is 14 residues. V shed 5 bases, J shed 5 bases, and the junction held 5 bases outside the gene matches. V is TRBV19 and J is TRBJ2-2; 7 bases align to TRBD1. This TCR was sampled from a man aged 18 to 35 in good health. Sequenced: naive CD4+ T cells from blood. Here the CDR3 reads CASSWDRSTGELFF. DNA for the CDR3: TGTGCCAGTAGTTGGGACAGATCAACCGGGGAGCTGTTTTTT.